What follows is one T cell receptor beta chain and its context. The assay was immunoSEQ multiplex PCR, and TCRdb's table has in-frame clones only and misses some. This table has some 250,000 clones, about 70% appearing once. Germline lookup yields CDR1 ENHRY and CDR2 SYGVKD. V was pared by 0 bases and J by 1 base, with 12 bases between. The CDR3 has 17 residues. The data stem from a study of blood T cell repertoires in COVID-19. Study context: The study drew acute and convalescent COVID-19 samples from the United States, Italy and Spain. Nucleic acid was either cDNA or gDNA, and it came from T cells, B-cell-depleted T cells, or PBMCs.

The source material was peripheral blood. The chain couples TRBV10-3 to TRBJ1-4; D is possibly TRBD1 (6 bases). This sequence originates from a woman older than 75 with acute or convalescent COVID-19. The CDR3 coding sequence is TGTGCCATCAGTGAGTCGGTCCTCAGGGGAACTAATGAAAAACTGTTTTTT. Amino acid sequence: CAISESVLRGTNEKLFF.